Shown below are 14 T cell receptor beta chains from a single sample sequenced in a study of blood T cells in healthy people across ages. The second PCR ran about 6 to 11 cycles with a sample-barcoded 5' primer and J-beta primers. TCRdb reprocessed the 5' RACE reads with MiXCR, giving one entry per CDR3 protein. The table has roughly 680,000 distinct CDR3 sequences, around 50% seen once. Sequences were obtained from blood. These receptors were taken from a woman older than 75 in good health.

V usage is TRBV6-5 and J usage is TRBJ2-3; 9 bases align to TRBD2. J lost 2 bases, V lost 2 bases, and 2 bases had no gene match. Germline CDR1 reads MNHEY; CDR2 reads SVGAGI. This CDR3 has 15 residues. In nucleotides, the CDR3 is TGTGCCAGCAGTTACCTAGCGGGACCCACAGATACGCAGTATTTT. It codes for CASSYLAGPTDTQYF.

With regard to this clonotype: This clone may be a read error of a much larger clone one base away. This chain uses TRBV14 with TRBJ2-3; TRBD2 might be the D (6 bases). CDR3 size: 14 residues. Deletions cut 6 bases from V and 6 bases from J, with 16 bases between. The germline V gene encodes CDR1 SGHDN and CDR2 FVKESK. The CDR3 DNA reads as TGTGCCAGCAGACCCCCAACGGGAGAGGATACGCAGTATTTT. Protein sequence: CASRPPTGEDTQYF.

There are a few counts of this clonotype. The CDR3 DNA reads TGTGCCAGCAGCCAAGCGAAAAAGGGAGTATCCTACAATGAGCAGTTCTTC. Its protein is CASSQAKKGVSYNEQFF. The chain couples TRBV14 to TRBJ2-1; possible D gene TRBD2, 5 bases. The V and J ends lost 1 base and 1 base respectively, with 14 bases between them. CDR1 is SGHDN and CDR2 is FVKESK in the germline V gene. CDR3 length equals 17 residues.

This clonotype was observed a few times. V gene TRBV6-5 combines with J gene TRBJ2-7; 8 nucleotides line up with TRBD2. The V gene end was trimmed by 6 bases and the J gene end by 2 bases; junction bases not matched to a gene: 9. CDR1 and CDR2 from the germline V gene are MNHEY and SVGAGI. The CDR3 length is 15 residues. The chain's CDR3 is CASRPFRGGTYEQYF. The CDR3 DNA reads TGTGCCAGCAGACCGTTTCGGGGGGGGACCTACGAGCAGTACTTC.

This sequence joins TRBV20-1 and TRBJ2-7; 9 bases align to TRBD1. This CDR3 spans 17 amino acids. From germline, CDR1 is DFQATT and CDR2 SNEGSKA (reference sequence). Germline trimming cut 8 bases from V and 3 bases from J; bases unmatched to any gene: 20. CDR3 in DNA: TGCAGTTCTTGGGGCGATACCGGGACAGGGTCATTCTACGAGCAGTACTTC. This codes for CSSWGDTGTGSFYEQYF.

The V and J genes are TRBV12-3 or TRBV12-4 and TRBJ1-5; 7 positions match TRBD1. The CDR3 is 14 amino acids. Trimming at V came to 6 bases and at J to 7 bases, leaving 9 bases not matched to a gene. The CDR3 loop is CASSPTGINQPQHF. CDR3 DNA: TGTGCCAGCAGCCCGACAGGGATCAACCAGCCCCAGCATTTT.

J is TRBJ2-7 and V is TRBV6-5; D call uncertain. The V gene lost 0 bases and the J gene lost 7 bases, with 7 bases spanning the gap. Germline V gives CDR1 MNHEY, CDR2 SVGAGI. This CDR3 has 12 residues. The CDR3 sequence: CASSYSLTEQYF. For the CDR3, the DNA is TGTGCCAGCAGTTACTCGTTGACTGAGCAGTACTTC.

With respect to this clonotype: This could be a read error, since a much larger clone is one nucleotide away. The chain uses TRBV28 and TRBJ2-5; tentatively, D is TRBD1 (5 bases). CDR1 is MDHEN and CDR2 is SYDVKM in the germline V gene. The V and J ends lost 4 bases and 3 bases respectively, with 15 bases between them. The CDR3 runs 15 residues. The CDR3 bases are TGTGCCAGCAGTTGGTGGAAGGGGCTCGAAGAGACCCAGTACTTC. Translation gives CASSWWKGLEETQYF.

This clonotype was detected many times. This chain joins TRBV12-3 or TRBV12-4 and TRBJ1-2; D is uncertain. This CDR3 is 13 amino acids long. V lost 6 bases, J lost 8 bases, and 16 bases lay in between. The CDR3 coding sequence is TGTGCCAGCAGACAAAACACGGGTGAGGGCTACACCTTC. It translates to CASRQNTGEGYTF.

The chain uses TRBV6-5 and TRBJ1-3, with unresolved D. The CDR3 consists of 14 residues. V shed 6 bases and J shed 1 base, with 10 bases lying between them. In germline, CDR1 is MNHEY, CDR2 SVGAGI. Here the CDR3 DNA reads TGTGCCAGCAGCTATCAGCGATCTGGAAACACCATATATTTT. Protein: CASSYQRSGNTIYF.

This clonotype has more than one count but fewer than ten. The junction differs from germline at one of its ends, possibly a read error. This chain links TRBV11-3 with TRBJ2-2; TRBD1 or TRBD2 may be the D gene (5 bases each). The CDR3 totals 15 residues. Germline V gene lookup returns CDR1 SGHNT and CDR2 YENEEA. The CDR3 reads CASSSLEGNTGELFF. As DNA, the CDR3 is TGTGCCAGCAGCTCCCTAGAGGGGAACACCGGGGAACTGTTTTTT.

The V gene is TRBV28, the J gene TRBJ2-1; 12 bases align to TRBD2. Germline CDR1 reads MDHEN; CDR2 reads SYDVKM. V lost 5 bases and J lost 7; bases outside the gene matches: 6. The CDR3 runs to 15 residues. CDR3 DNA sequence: TGTGCCAGCAGTCCACCGACTAGCGGGGGTAATGAGCAGTTCTTC. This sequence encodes CASSPPTSGGNEQFF.

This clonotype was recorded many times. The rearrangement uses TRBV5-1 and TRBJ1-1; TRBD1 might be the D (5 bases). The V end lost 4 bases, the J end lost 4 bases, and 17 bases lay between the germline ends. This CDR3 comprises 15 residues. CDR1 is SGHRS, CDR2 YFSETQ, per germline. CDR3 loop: CASSPGPDGGTEAFF. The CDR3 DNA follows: TGCGCCAGCAGCCCCGGACCCGATGGGGGCACTGAAGCTTTCTTT.

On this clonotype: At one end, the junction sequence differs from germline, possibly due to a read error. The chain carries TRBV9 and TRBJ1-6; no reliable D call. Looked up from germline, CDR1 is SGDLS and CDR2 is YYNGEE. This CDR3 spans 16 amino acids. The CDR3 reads CAGSVEDGPDNSPLHF. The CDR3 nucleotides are TGTGCCGGCAGCGTAGAGGACGGGCCAGATAATTCACCCCTCCACTTT.